This TCR beta chain was obtained from a study of T-cell memory formation after mild COVID-19. TCRdb ran MiXCR on the 5' RACE reads and lists one entry per CDR3 protein. The table records around 300,000 distinct CDR3 sequences, 8% to 10% of them present only once. With 1 base removed from V and 3 bases from J, the gap between germline ends came to 12 bases. The length of the CDR3 is 15 residues. Germline V gene sequence: CDR1 MNHNS, CDR2 SASEGT. This sequence originates from a man aged 18 to 35 who had mild COVID-19 (a few samples of this study predate the infection). Cell type and time point are not known. The chain links TRBV6-1 to TRBJ1-2; perhaps TRBD1 as D (5 bases). The source material was PBMCs or a T cell subset sorted from them (not recorded which). For the CDR3, the DNA is TGTGCCAGCAGTGAAGTGGGCTCGGGGGACTATGGCTACACCTTC. It is translated as CASSEVGSGDYGYTF.